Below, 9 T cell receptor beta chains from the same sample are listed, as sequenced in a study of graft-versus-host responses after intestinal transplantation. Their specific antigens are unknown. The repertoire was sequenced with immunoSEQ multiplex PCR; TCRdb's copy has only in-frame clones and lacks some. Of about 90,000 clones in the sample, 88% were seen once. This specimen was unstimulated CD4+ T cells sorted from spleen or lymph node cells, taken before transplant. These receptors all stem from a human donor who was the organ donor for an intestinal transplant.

CDR3 DNA sequence: TGTGCCAGCAGCTTGGGGGGGACAGGGGGCTATGGCTACACCTTC. Protein: CASSLGGTGGYGYTF. The chain couples TRBV7-8 to TRBJ1-2, with 11 bases matching TRBD1. The length of the CDR3 is 15 residues. The germline V gene has CDR1 SGHVS and CDR2 FQNEAQ. Trimming took 3 bases from V and 4 from J; bases not matched to a gene: 4.

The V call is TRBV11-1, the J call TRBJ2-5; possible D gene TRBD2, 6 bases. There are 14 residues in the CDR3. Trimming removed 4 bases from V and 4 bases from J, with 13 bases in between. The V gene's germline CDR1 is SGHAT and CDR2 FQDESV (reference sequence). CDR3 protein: CASSSGLFRETQYF. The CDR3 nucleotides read TGTGCCAGCAGCTCGGGACTCTTCCGAGAGACCCAGTACTTC.

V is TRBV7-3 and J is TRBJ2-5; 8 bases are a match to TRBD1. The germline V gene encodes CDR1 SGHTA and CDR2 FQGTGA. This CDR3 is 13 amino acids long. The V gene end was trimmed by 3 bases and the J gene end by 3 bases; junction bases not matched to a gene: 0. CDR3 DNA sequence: TGTGCCAGCAGCTTGGACAGGGAAGAGACCCAGTACTTC. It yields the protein CASSLDREETQYF.

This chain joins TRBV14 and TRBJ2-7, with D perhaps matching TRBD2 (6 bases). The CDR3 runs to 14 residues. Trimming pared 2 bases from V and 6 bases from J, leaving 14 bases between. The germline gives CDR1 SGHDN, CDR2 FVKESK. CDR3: CASSQLAPQLEQYF. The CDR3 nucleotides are TGTGCCAGCAGCCAACTAGCGCCGCAGCTCGAGCAGTACTTC.

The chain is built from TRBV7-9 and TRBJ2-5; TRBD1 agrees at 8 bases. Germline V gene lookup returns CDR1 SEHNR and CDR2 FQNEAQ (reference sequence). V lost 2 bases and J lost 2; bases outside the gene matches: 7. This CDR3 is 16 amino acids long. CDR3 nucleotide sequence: TGTGCCAGCAGCTTAAGGTCTTACAGGGGGCAAGAGACCCAGTACTTC. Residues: CASSLRSYRGQETQYF.

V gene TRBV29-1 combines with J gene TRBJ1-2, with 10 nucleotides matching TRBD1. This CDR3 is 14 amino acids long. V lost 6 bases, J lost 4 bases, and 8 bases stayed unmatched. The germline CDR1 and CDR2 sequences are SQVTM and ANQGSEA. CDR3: CSVSDRGRIYGYTF. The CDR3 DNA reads TGCAGCGTGTCCGACAGGGGGCGCATCTATGGCTACACCTTC.

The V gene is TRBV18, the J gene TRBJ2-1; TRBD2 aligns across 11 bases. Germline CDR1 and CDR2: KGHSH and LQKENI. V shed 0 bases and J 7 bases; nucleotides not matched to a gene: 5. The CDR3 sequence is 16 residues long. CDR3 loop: CASSPPLAGGRNEQFF. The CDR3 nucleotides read TGTGCCAGCTCACCACCCCTAGCGGGGGGCAGAAATGAGCAGTTCTTC. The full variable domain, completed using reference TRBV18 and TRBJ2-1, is NAGVMQNPRHLVRRRGQEARLRCSPMKGHSHVYWYRQLPEEGLKFMVYLQKENIIDESGMPKERFSAEFPKEGPSILRIQQVVRGDSAAYFCASSPPLAGGRNEQFFGPGTRLTVL.

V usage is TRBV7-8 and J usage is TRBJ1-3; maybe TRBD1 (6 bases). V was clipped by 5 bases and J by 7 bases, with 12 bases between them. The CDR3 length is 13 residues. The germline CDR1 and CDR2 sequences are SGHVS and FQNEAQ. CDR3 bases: TGTGCCAGCAGCCGCGGACAGCAGAACACCATATATTTT. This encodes CASSRGQQNTIYF.

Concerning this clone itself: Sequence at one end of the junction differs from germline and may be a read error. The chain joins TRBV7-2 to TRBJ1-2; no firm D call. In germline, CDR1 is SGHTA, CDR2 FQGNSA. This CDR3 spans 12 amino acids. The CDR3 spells CASSLAMEGLKF. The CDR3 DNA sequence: TGTGCCAGCAGCTTAGCGATGGAGGGTTTGAAGTTC.